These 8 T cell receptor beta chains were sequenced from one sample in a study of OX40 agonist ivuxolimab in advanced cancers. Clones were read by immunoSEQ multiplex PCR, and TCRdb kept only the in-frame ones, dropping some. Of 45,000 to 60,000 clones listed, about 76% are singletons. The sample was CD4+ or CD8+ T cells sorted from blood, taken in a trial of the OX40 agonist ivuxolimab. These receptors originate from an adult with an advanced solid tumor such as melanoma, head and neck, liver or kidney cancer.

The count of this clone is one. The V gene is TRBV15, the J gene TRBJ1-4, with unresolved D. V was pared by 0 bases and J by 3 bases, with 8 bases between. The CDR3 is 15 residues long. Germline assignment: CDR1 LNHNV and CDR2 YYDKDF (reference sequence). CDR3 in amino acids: CATSRDPGPNEKLFF. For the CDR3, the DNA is TGTGCCACCAGCAGAGATCCCGGCCCTAATGAAAAACTGTTTTTT. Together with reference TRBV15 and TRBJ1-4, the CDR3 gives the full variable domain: DAMVIQNPRYQVTQFGKPVTLSCSQTLNHNVMYWYQQKSSQAPKLLFHYYDKDFNNEADTPDNFQSRRPNTSFCFLDIRSPGLGDTAMYLCATSRDPGPNEKLFFGSGTQLSVL.

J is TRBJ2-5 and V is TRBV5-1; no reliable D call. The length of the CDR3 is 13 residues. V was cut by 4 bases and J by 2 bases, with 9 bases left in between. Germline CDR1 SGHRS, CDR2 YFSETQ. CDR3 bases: TGCGCCAGCAGCCGGACGCCACAAGAGACCCAGTACTTC. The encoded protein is CASSRTPQETQYF.

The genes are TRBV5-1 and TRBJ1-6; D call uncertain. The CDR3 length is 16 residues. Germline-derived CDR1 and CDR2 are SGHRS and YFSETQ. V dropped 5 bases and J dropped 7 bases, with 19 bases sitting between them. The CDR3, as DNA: TGCGCCAGCAGGCTACAGTATCGAGGTTCCAATTCACCCCTCCACTTT. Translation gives CASRLQYRGSNSPLHF.

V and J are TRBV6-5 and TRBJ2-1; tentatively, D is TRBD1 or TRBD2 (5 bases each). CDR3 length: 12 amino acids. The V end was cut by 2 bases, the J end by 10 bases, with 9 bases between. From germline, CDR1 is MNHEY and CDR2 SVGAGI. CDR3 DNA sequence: TGTGCCAGCAGTTACAACGGGGACGAGCAGTTCTTC. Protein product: CASSYNGDEQFF.

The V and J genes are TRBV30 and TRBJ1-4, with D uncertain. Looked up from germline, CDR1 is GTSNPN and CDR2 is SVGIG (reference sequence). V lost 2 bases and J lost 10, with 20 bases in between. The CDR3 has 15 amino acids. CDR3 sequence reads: CAWSNGLGRKGKLFF. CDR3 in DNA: TGTGCCTGGAGTAACGGGCTGGGTCGGAAGGGAAAACTGTTTTTT. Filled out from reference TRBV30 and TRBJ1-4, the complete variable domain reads SQTIHQWPATLVQPVGSPLSLECTVEGTSNPNLYWYRQAAGRGLQLLFYSVGIGQISSEVPQNLSASRPQDRQFILSSKKLLLSDSGFYLCAWSNGLGRKGKLFFGSGTQLSVL.

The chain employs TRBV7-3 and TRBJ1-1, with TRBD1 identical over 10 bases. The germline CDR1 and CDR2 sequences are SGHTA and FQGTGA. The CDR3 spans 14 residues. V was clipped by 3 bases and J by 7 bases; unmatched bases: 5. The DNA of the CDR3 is TGTGCCAGCAGCTTGGACAGGGGGTTTAGTGAAGCTTTCTTT. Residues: CASSLDRGFSEAFF.

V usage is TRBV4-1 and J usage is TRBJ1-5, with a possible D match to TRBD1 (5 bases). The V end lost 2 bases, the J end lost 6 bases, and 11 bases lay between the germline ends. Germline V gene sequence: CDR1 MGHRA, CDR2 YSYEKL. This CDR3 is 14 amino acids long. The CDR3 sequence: CASSQTRDSQPQHF. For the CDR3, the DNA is TGCGCCAGCAGCCAAACCAGGGATTCTCAGCCCCAGCATTTT.

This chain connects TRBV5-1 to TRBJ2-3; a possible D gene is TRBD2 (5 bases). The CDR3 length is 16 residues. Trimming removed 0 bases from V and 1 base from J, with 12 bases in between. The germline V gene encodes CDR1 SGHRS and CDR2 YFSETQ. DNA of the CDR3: TGCGCCAGCAGCTTGGGGTCGAAGGAGGGCACAGATACGCAGTATTTT. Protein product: CASSLGSKEGTDTQYF.